The 15 T cell receptor beta chains in this list originate from one sample, sequenced in a study of cytomegalovirus exposure and HLA in healthy donors. Primers: 60 Vbeta forward and 13 Jbeta reverse. Assay: immunoSEQ multiplex PCR; the TCRdb copy retains only in-frame clones and omits some. The data contain tens of thousands of clones, about 79% of them singletons. The sequenced sample was PBMCs. The receptors shown here come from a man aged 45-60 years in good health and CMV-seronegative.

This clone was detected only once. V gene TRBV5-1 combines with J gene TRBJ2-3, with TRBD1 matching over 8 bases. The CDR3 has 16 residues. CDR1 is SGHRS and CDR2 is YFSETQ in the germline V gene. V lost 0 bases, J lost 5 bases, and 8 bases stayed unmatched. This CDR3 is CASSLEPTGVGDTQYF. CDR3 nucleotide sequence: TGCGCCAGCAGCTTGGAGCCGACAGGGGTGGGAGATACGCAGTATTTT. The full variable domain, completed using reference TRBV5-1 and TRBJ2-3, is KAGVTQTPRYLIKTRGQQVTLSCSPISGHRSVSWYQQTPGQGLQFLFEYFSETQRNKGNFPGRFSGRQFSNSRSEMNVSTLELGDSALYLCASSLEPTGVGDTQYFGPGTRLTVL.

This chain connects TRBV7-3 to TRBJ2-2; 8 nucleotides agree with TRBD2. Trimming took 5 bases from V and 2 from J; bases not matched to a gene: 4. The CDR3 length is 15 residues. Per the germline V gene, CDR1 is SGHTA and CDR2 is FQGTGA. The CDR3 sequence: CASSRGTSNTGELFF. CDR3 nucleotides: TGTGCCAGCAGCCGAGGGACTAGTAACACCGGGGAGCTGTTTTTT. The whole variable domain, filled in from reference TRBV7-3 and TRBJ2-2, reads GAGVSQTPSNKVTEKGKYVELRCDPISGHTALYWYRQSLGQGPEFLIYFQGTGAADDSGLPNDRFFAVRPEGSVSTLKIQRTERGDSAVYLCASSRGTSNTGELFFGEGSRLTVL.

This rearrangement joins TRBV6-5 to TRBJ1-3; D is undetermined. The CDR3 loop spans 13 amino acids. Germline V gives CDR1 MNHEY, CDR2 SVGAGI. V lost 8 bases to trimming and J lost 1 base, with 9 bases between them. Here the CDR3 DNA reads TGTGCCAGCGGCGAGGTTTCTGGAAACACCATATATTTT. Translating it yields CASGEVSGNTIYF.

The genes are TRBV19 and TRBJ1-1; TRBD1 is a possible D gene (5 bases). This CDR3 region has 14 residues. V was clipped by 3 bases and J by 2 bases, with 10 bases between them. The germline V gene has CDR1 LNHDA and CDR2 SQIVND (reference sequence). CDR3 residues: CASSIGQGNTEAFF. The CDR3 nucleotides read TGTGCCAGTAGTATCGGCCAGGGCAACACTGAAGCTTTCTTT.

This clone is a singleton in its sample. The rearrangement joins TRBV19 to TRBJ1-4; D is unresolved. This CDR3 spans 15 amino acids. Germline V gene lookup returns CDR1 LNHDA and CDR2 SQIVND (reference sequence). V was trimmed by 4 bases and J by 7 bases, leaving 16 bases between them. The CDR3 loop is CASSKLDLGGEKLFF. DNA for the CDR3: TGTGCCAGTAGTAAATTAGATCTCGGAGGTGAAAAACTGTTTTTT.

The V gene is TRBV18, the J gene TRBJ2-1, with TRBD2 as a possible D gene (5 bases). The germline CDR1 and CDR2 sequences are KGHSH and LQKENI. The ends were cut back, 3 bases at V and 0 bases at J, with 12 bases in the middle. The CDR3 totals 16 residues. The CDR3 DNA reads as TGTGCCAGCTCACCGGCTACTAGGCCCTCCTACAATGAGCAGTTCTTC. It yields the protein CASSPATRPSYNEQFF.

This clone appeared once. The chain is built from TRBV6-5 and TRBJ2-5, with D perhaps matching TRBD2 (6 bases). CDR1 and CDR2 (germline): MNHEY, SVGAGI. This CDR3 has 13 amino acids. V was clipped by 3 bases and J by 3 bases, with 8 bases between them. The CDR3 bases are TGTGCCAGCAGTTATCGGGGGAAAGAGACCCAGTACTTC. Its protein is CASSYRGKETQYF.

V usage is TRBV18 and J usage is TRBJ1-1; 12 nucleotides line up with TRBD1. The length of the CDR3 is 14 residues. Germline assignment: CDR1 KGHSH and CDR2 LQKENI. With 3 bases clipped from V and 4 bases from J, the junction kept 0 bases outside the gene matches. CDR3 bases: TGTGCCAGCTCACCGGGACAGGGGGCCACTGAAGCTTTCTTT. Translating gives CASSPGQGATEAFF.

The chain employs TRBV15 and TRBJ2-7, with 10 bases matching TRBD1. The germline CDR1 and CDR2 sequences are LNHNV and YYDKDF (reference sequence). This CDR3 is 16 amino acids long. Losses at the gene ends were 1 base for V and 5 bases for J; bases not matched to a gene: 8. In DNA, the CDR3 is TGTGCCACCAGCAGAGGGCGGACAGGGGGGTCCGACGAGCAGTACTTC. Translated: CATSRGRTGGSDEQYF.

V gene TRBV5-1 combines with J gene TRBJ1-2; 10 nucleotides line up with TRBD1. Germline CDR1 SGHRS, CDR2 YFSETQ. The length of the CDR3 is 15 residues. Trimming removed 3 bases from V and 8 bases from J; junction bases left unmatched: 10. The CDR3 protein is CASSSPPGQGTGYTF. The CDR3 DNA is TGCGCCAGCAGCTCGCCTCCGGGACAGGGGACGGGCTACACCTTC. The full variable domain, its missing parts supplied by reference TRBV5-1 and TRBJ1-2, is KAGVTQTPRYLIKTRGQQVTLSCSPISGHRSVSWYQQTPGQGLQFLFEYFSETQRNKGNFPGRFSGRQFSNSRSEMNVSTLELGDSALYLCASSSPPGQGTGYTFGSGTRLTVV.

The DNA of the CDR3 is TGTGCCAGCTCACCATCTCTAGCGGCCCCGAACACCGGGGAGCTGTTTTTT. Its translation: CASSPSLAAPNTGELFF. V gene TRBV18 combines with J gene TRBJ2-2; TRBD2 aligns across 7 bases. The CDR3 is 17 amino acids. Trimming took 2 bases from V and 0 from J; bases not matched to a gene: 6. Germline CDR1 and CDR2: KGHSH and LQKENI.

The chain joins TRBV6-1 to TRBJ1-2, with 8 positions matching TRBD1. Germline V gene sequence: CDR1 MNHNS, CDR2 SASEGT. This CDR3 has 14 amino acids. The trim removed 2 bases at V and 7 bases at J, leaving 6 bases unmatched. Written as DNA, the CDR3 is TGTGCCAGCAGTGAACGTACAGGGGGTTCTGGCTACACCTTC. It codes for CASSERTGGSGYTF.

The chain combines TRBV7-9 with TRBJ2-3; a weak D match, TRBD2 (6 bases). V lost 2 bases to trimming and J lost 4 bases, with 7 bases between them. The CDR3 is 13 residues long. Germline CDR1 and CDR2: SEHNR and FQNEAQ (reference sequence). In DNA, the CDR3 is TGTGCCAGCAGCTTAACGGGGGCAGATACGCAGTATTTT. As protein: CASSLTGADTQYF.

V gene TRBV5-4 combines with J gene TRBJ2-1; TRBD2 agrees at 15 bases. CDR3 length: 16 residues. Germline loops: CDR1 SGHNT, CDR2 YYREEE (reference sequence). After removal of 8 bases from V and 0 bases from J, the junction contained 3 bases not matched to a gene. The DNA for the CDR3 is TGTGCCAGTGGGACTAGCGGGAGGAGCTCCTACAATGAGCAGTTCTTC. Translated, it gives CASGTSGRSSYNEQFF.

The chain joins TRBV5-1 to TRBJ2-7; 9 positions match TRBD2. Trimming removed 0 bases from V and 0 bases from J; junction bases left unmatched: 4. CDR1 is SGHRS and CDR2 is YFSETQ in the germline V gene. The CDR3 extends over 16 amino acids. The DNA of the CDR3 is TGCGCCAGCAGCTTGGCCGCTAGCGGGGTCTCCTACGAGCAGTACTTC. This translates into CASSLAASGVSYEQYF.